The rows below give T cell receptor beta chains drawn from one sample of a study of blood T cell repertoires in COVID-19. The assay was immunoSEQ multiplex PCR, and TCRdb's table has in-frame clones only and misses some. The sample has 70,000 to 100,000 clones, 75% seen once. The material sequenced was peripheral blood. These receptors were obtained from a woman aged 50 to 60 with acute or convalescent COVID-19. Each CDR3 is given with its conserved first and last residue. A D gene is named only where the DNA matches it firmly. The size of a clone is reported for some rows only, either as once, few or many, or as a class for expanded clones.

clone size	CDR3 length	V gene	J gene	D gene	CDR3 protein	CDR3 DNA
NA	15	TRBV7-9	TRBJ1-4	NA	CASSNIDRSNEKLFF	TGTGCCAGCAGCAACATAGACAGGAGTAATGAAAAACTGTTTTTT
NA	13	TRBV6-5	TRBJ1-1	NA	CASSYRRDTEAFF	TGTGCCAGCAGTTACAGGAGGGACACTGAAGCTTTCTTT
NA	17	TRBV5-6	TRBJ2-3	NA	CASSDQGLQTHTDTQYF	TGTGCCAGCAGCGATCAGGGGTTACAGACCCACACAGATACGCAGTATTTT
few	14	TRBV28	TRBJ2-1	TRBD2	CASSGLGPYNEQFF	TGTGCCAGCAGTGGACTAGGACCCTACAATGAGCAGTTCTTC
few	16	TRBV27	TRBJ1-1	NA	CASSLIKAGQNTEAFF	TGTGCCAGCAGTTTAATCAAGGCGGGGCAGAACACTGAAGCTTTCTTT
once	15	TRBV5-1	TRBJ2-2	NA	CASSLDNSLGGELFF	TGCGCCAGCAGCTTGGATAACAGCTTAGGTGGGGAGCTGTTTTTT
few	15	TRBV5-5	TRBJ2-3	TRBD2	CASSLGTSGGFTQYF	TGTGCCAGCAGCTTGGGGACTAGCGGGGGGTTTACGCAGTATTTT
NA	15	TRBV11-3	TRBJ2-3	TRBD1	CASSLGQTITDTQYF	TGTGCCAGCAGCTTGGGACAGACCATCACAGATACGCAGTATTTT
NA	13	TRBV9	TRBJ2-7	NA	CASSVGGSYEQYF	TGTGCCAGCAGCGTAGGCGGTTCCTACGAGCAGTACTTC
NA	14	TRBV6-1	TRBJ1-2	NA	CASSEALRGKGYTF	TGTGCCAGCAGTGAAGCGCTTAGGGGGAAAGGCTACACCTTC
few	15	TRBV7-6	TRBJ2-6	NA	CASSSPGGGANVLTF	TGTGCCAGCAGCTCCCCGGGCGGGGGGGCCAACGTCCTGACTTTC
NA	13	TRBV5-1	TRBJ2-2	NA	CASSPEGAGELFF	TGCGCCAGCAGCCCCGAGGGGGCCGGGGAGCTGTTTTTT
NA	17	TRBV11-2	TRBJ2-3	NA	CASSTRQYPRGTDTQYF	TGTGCCAGCAGCACCAGACAGTATCCCAGGGGCACAGATACGCAGTATTTT
NA	15	TRBV19	TRBJ2-5	NA	CATSPERVRKETQYF	TGTGCCACTTCGCCGGAGAGGGTCCGCAAAGAGACCCAGTACTTC
once	14	TRBV15	TRBJ2-1	TRBD1	CATTEGASYNEQFF	TGTGCCACCACAGAGGGGGCCTCCTACAATGAGCAGTTCTTC
NA	14	TRBV18	TRBJ2-5	NA	CASSPPTGGETQYF	TGTGCCAGCTCCCCTCCCACTGGGGGGGAGACCCAGTACTTC
NA	16	TRBV10-3	TRBJ1-3	NA	CAISTKTGSSGNTIYF	TGTGCCATCAGCACTAAGACAGGTAGCTCTGGAAACACCATATATTTT
NA	16	TRBV5-6	TRBJ2-3	TRBD1	CASSPNRGRTTDTQYF	TGTGCCAGCAGCCCGAACAGGGGGCGAACCACAGATACGCAGTATTTT
few	19	TRBV4-3	TRBJ1-1	NA	CASSQDFGRDALLSTEAFF	TGCGCCAGCAGCCAAGATTTCGGGAGGGACGCACTTCTGAGCACTGAAGCTTTCTTT
NA	14	TRBV30	TRBJ1-2	TRBD1	CAWSGDSREYGYTF	TGTGCCTGGAGTGGGGACAGCCGGGAATATGGCTACACCTTC
NA	15	TRBV15	TRBJ1-4	NA	CATSRDRGNGEKLFF	TGTGCCACCAGCAGAGATCGAGGGAACGGTGAAAAACTGTTTTTT
NA	13	TRBV29-1	TRBJ1-1	TRBD1	CSVAGQGWTEAFF	TGCAGCGTTGCGGGACAGGGCTGGACTGAAGCTTTCTTT
NA	12	TRBV29-1	TRBJ2-7	NA	CSVEGPHNEQYF	TGCAGCGTGGAGGGACCCCATAACGAGCAGTACTTC
NA	15	TRBV6-2/TRBV6-3	TRBJ1-5	TRBD1	CASSYYDRVGQPQHF	TGTGCCAGCAGTTACTACGACAGGGTCGGACAGCCCCAGCATTTT
few	13	TRBV9	TRBJ2-7	TRBD1	CASSLGQTYEQYF	TGTGCCAGCAGCCTGGGACAGACCTACGAGCAGTACTTC
many	14	TRBV6-5	TRBJ2-2	NA	CASSRTWNTGELFF	TGTGCCAGCAGCCGTACATGGAACACCGGGGAGCTGTTTTTT
NA	14	TRBV7-9	TRBJ1-1	TRBD1	CASSLEGTGGLAFF	TGTGCCAGCAGCTTAGAGGGGACAGGGGGCCTAGCTTTCTTT
NA	18	TRBV7-3	TRBJ2-7	TRBD1	CASSLHWGDRSLSYEQYF	TGTGCCAGCAGCTTACATTGGGGGGACAGGTCCCTTTCCTACGAGCAGTACTTC
NA	15	TRBV6-1	TRBJ1-3	TRBD1	CASSDLGQVGNTIYF	TGTGCCAGCAGTGATCTGGGACAGGTCGGAAACACCATATATTTT
NA	17	TRBV19	TRBJ2-3	TRBD2	CASSSLAGHSQTDTQYF	TGTGCCAGTAGTTCCCTAGCGGGGCATTCCCAAACAGATACGCAGTATTTT
NA	13	TRBV5-1	TRBJ1-1	NA	CATRPSDSMEAFF	TGCGCCACCAGGCCCTCGGACAGTATGGAAGCTTTCTTT
NA	14	TRBV7-3	TRBJ1-1	NA	CASSLEWGRTEAFF	TGTGCCAGCAGCTTAGAATGGGGGCGAACTGAAGCTTTCTTT
NA	14	TRBV27	TRBJ1-1	NA	CASSPRGRNTEAFF	TGTGCCAGCAGTCCTCGGGGAAGGAACACTGAAGCTTTCTTT
NA	13	TRBV10-3	TRBJ1-1	NA	CAISERTMTEAFF	TGTGCCATCAGTGAGAGAACTATGACTGAAGCTTTCTTT
NA	15	TRBV7-8	TRBJ2-7	TRBD1	CASTKGQGLWYEQYF	TGTGCCAGCACGAAGGGACAGGGATTATGGTACGAGCAGTACTTC
NA	15	TRBV6-5	TRBJ1-4	NA	CASSPGTAGNEKLFF	TGTGCCAGCAGCCCCGGAACAGCGGGTAATGAAAAACTGTTTTTT
few	13	TRBV27	TRBJ2-3	NA	CANSGGPTDTQYF	TGTGCCAACTCCGGGGGGCCCACAGATACGCAGTATTTT
NA	14	TRBV6-5	TRBJ2-3	TRBD1	CASSPGTGAHTQYF	TGTGCCAGCAGCCCCGGGACAGGGGCTCATACGCAGTATTTT
NA	16	TRBV6-1	TRBJ2-3	TRBD2	CASSERTSGEVDTQYF	TGTGCCAGCAGTGAAAGGACTAGCGGGGAGGTAGATACGCAGTATTTT
NA	15	TRBV15	TRBJ1-1	NA	CATSRRGSMNTEAFF	TGTGCCACCAGCAGGCGAGGTTCTATGAACACTGAAGCTTTCTTT
NA	14	TRBV28	TRBJ1-4	NA	CAASLDSTNEKLFF	TGTGCCGCATCGTTGGACAGCACTAATGAAAAACTGTTTTTT
NA	17	TRBV10-3	TRBJ2-6	TRBD1	CAISDGTAASGANVLTF	TGTGCCATCAGTGACGGGACAGCCGCCTCTGGGGCCAACGTCCTGACTTTC
NA	18	TRBV6-1	TRBJ1-4	NA	CASSEEIGGTQSNEKLFF	TGTGCCAGCAGTGAAGAAATAGGCGGGACGCAAAGTAATGAAAAACTGTTTTTT
NA	14	TRBV5-1	TRBJ1-1	NA	CASSAMVDNTEAFF	TGCGCCAGCAGCGCCATGGTAGATAACACTGAAGCTTTCTTT
once	14	TRBV7-9	TRBJ1-1	NA	CASSLATGFFEAFF	TGTGCCAGCAGCTTAGCAACGGGTTTCTTTGAAGCTTTCTTT
NA	17	TRBV6-2/TRBV6-3	TRBJ2-1	TRBD2	CASSRDYQHDSYNEQFF	TGTGCCAGCAGCAGGGACTACCAACATGATTCCTACAATGAGCAGTTCTTC
NA	16	TRBV5-1	TRBJ2-2	TRBD1	CASSKRTGAGTGELFF	TGCGCCAGCAGCAAACGGACAGGGGCGGGCACCGGGGAGCTGTTTTTT
NA	14	TRBV7-9	TRBJ1-4	TRBD1	CASSQTGGHEKLFF	TGTGCCAGCAGCCAAACAGGGGGCCATGAAAAACTGTTTTTT
NA	15	TRBV3-1/TRBV3-2	TRBJ1-5	TRBD1	CASSSDREGGQPQHF	TGTGCCAGCAGCTCGGACAGGGAGGGGGGTCAGCCCCAGCATTTT
NA	15	TRBV24-1	TRBJ1-2	NA	CATSQQGSSNYGYTF	TGTGCCACCAGCCAACAGGGATCCTCTAACTATGGCTACACCTTC
NA	16	TRBV7-8	TRBJ1-3	NA	CASSLFHRAVGNTIYF	TGTGCCAGCAGCTTATTCCACAGAGCGGTAGGAAACACCATATATTTT
NA	14	TRBV5-1	TRBJ1-5	NA	CASSFGGSNQPQHF	TGCGCCAGCAGCTTTGGCGGTAGCAATCAGCCCCAGCATTTT
NA	18	TRBV27	TRBJ2-4	TRBD1	CASSPLTGTGDGKNIQYF	TGTGCCAGCAGTCCCCTAACCGGGACAGGGGACGGCAAAAACATTCAGTACTTC